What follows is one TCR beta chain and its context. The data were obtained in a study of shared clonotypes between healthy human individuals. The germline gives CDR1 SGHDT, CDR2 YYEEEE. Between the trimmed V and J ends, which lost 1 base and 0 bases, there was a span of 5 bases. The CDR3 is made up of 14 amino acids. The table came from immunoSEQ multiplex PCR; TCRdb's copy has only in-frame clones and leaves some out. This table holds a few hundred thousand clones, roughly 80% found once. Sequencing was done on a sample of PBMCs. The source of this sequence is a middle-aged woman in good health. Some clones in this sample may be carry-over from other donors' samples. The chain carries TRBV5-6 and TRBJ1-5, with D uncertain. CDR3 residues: CASSLLHSNQPQHF. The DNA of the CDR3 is TGTGCCAGCAGCTTGCTTCATAGCAATCAGCCCCAGCATTTT.